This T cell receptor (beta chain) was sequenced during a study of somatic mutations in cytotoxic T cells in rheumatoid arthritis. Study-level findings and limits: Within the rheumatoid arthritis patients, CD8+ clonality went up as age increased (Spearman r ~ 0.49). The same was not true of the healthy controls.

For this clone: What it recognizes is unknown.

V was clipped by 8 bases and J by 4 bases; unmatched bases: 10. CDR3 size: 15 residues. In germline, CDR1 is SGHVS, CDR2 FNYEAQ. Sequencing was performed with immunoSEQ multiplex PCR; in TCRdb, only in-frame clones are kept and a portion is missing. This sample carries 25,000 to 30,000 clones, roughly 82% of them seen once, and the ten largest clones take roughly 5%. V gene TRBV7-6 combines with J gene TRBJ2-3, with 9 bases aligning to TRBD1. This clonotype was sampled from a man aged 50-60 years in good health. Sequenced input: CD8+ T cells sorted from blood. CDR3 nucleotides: TGTGCCAGCGGGAATACAGGGGGCTGGGCAGATACGCAGTATTTT. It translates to CASGNTGGWADTQYF.